The clone carrying this T cell receptor (beta chain) was seen a handful of times. This CDR3 comprises 11 residues. V was pared by 2 bases and J by 15 bases, with 4 bases of the junction left unmatched. Germline CDR1 reads MNHEY; CDR2 reads SVGEGT. TCRdb re-called the 5' RACE reads through MiXCR, storing one row per CDR3 protein. The sample shows approximately 550,000 distinct CDR3 sequences, around 21% of them seen only once. The data originate from a study of T cells after yellow fever vaccination. In the study overall: SMART-Seq v4 Ultra Low Input prepared the low-cell-number fractions.

The gene calls are TRBV6-2 or TRBV6-3 and TRBJ2-1; TRBD2 aligns across 7 bases. This receptor was identified in a man aged 25 to 40 who received the YFV17D yellow fever vaccine. The sample consisted of PBMCs, taken 15 days after the yellow fever booster vaccination. CDR3 residues: CASSYGLEVFF. As DNA, the CDR3 is TGTGCCAGCAGTTACGGACTAGAAGTGTTCTTC.